Shown below are 15 T cell receptor beta chains from a single sample sequenced in a study of shared clonotypes between healthy human individuals. Produced via immunoSEQ multiplex PCR; TCRdb's table is partial and in-frame only. The data show more than 850,000 clones, with approximately 80% seen just once and under 0.6% held by the top ten. The material sequenced was memory CD4+ T cells from PBMCs. Subset indicated: CD45RA-negative fraction. Every receptor here comes from a man aged 18 to 35 in good health. Some clones in this sample may be carry-over from other donors' samples.

A word on this clone: The identical CDR3 is also encoded by other nucleotide sequences in the sample. V and J are TRBV5-1 and TRBJ2-5, with D perhaps TRBD1 (5 bases). Germline CDR1 is SGHRS and CDR2 is YFSETQ. This CDR3 contains 13 residues. V lost 1 base to trimming and J lost 5 bases, with 9 bases between them. Here the CDR3 DNA reads TGCGCCAGCAGCTTGCAGGGAACGGAGACCCAGTACTTC. Protein: CASSLQGTETQYF.

The V gene is TRBV7-9, the J gene TRBJ2-5; D gene unclear. Germline CDR1 and CDR2: SEHNR and FQNEAQ (reference sequence). This CDR3 region has 15 residues. V was clipped by 1 base and J by 1 base, with 10 bases between them. The CDR3 nucleotides read TGTGCCAGCAGCTTAGTGGGCGGATCCCAAGAGACCCAGTACTTC. Translated: CASSLVGGSQETQYF.

The chain combines TRBV7-2 with TRBJ2-3; D remains ambiguous. V gave up 1 base and J gave up 4 bases, with 9 bases separating them. The germline gives CDR1 SGHTA, CDR2 FQGNSA. This CDR3 comprises 14 residues. The CDR3 bases are TGTGCCAGCAGCTTAGTGAACATCGCAGATACGCAGTATTTT. Protein: CASSLVNIADTQYF.

As concerns this clone: The same CDR3 also results from other DNA sequences found in this sample. CDR3: CASSRGGGTDTQYF. In DNA form, the CDR3 reads TGTGCCAGCAGCCGCGGAGGAGGTACAGATACGCAGTATTTT. This chain links TRBV7-2 with TRBJ2-3; a weak D match, TRBD2 (5 bases). CDR3 length: 14 residues. CDR1 and CDR2 (germline): SGHTA, FQGNSA. V shed 5 bases and J shed 3 bases, with 12 bases lying between them. Full variable domain (outside the CDR3, taken from reference TRBV7-2 and TRBJ2-3): GAGVSQSPSNKVTEKGKDVELRCDPISGHTALYWYRQSLGQGLEFLIYFQGNSAPDKSGLPSDRFSAERTGGSVSTLTIQRTQQEDSAVYLCASSRGGGTDTQYFGPGTRLTVL.

The V call is TRBV30, the J call TRBJ1-1; tentatively, D is TRBD1 (5 bases). Germline loops: CDR1 GTSNPN, CDR2 SVGIG (reference sequence). The CDR3 length is 14 residues. Trimming took off 2 bases at V and 5 bases at J, with 15 bases between the two ends. The CDR3 loop reads CAWSSRQRGTEAFF. In nucleotides, the CDR3 is TGTGCCTGGAGTTCGAGACAGAGGGGTACTGAAGCTTTCTTT. Combining the CDR3 with reference TRBV30 and TRBJ1-1 gives the whole variable domain SQTIHQWPATLVQPVGSPLSLECTVEGTSNPNLYWYRQAAGRGLQLLFYSVGIGQISSEVPQNLSASRPQDRQFILSSKKLLLSDSGFYLCAWSSRQRGTEAFFGQGTRLTVV.

J is TRBJ2-3 and V is TRBV7-9; possibly TRBD1 for D (6 bases). The germline V gene has CDR1 SEHNR and CDR2 FQNEAQ (reference sequence). Trimming cost V 3 bases and J 0 bases, with 16 bases left between them. This CDR3 has 17 amino acids. The CDR3: CASSFAVRTASTDTQYF. The CDR3 nucleotides read TGTGCCAGCAGCTTTGCGGTCCGGACAGCCAGCACAGATACGCAGTATTTT.

The J gene is TRBJ2-2, the V gene TRBV2; 9 bases match TRBD1. The CDR3 consists of 15 residues. Germline CDR1 SNHLY, CDR2 FYNNEI. V shed 8 bases, J shed 4 bases, and the junction held 8 bases outside the gene matches. CDR3 nucleotide sequence: TGTGCCAGCCTTTCCGGGACAGGGTCCACCGGGGAGCTGTTTTTT. Residues: CASLSGTGSTGELFF.

Remarks on this clone: The same CDR3 is also encoded by other DNA sequences in this sample. This chain uses TRBV28 with TRBJ1-2; a possible D gene is TRBD1 (6 bases). CDR3 size: 13 residues. CDR1 is MDHEN, CDR2 SYDVKM, per germline. With 3 bases removed from V and 3 bases from J, the gap between germline ends came to 8 bases. As DNA, the CDR3 is TGTGCCAGCAGTTTTGGGGGCCACTATGGCTACACCTTC. Protein sequence: CASSFGGHYGYTF.

This clone was counted a few times. The chain couples TRBV27 to TRBJ2-7; 8 positions agree with TRBD2. This CDR3 is built from 15 residues. Trimming cost V 5 bases and J 4 bases; bases outside gene matches: 10. The germline gives CDR1 MNHEY, CDR2 SMNVEV (reference sequence). The CDR3 DNA reads as TGTGCCAGCAGTCCCTCCCTAGCGGGTATTTACGAGCAGTACTTC. It yields the protein CASSPSLAGIYEQYF.

The chain carries TRBV5-6 and TRBJ2-2, with 7 nucleotides matching TRBD1. The CDR3 consists of 15 residues. J gave up 4 bases and V 2 bases, and 5 bases lay outside the gene matches. Germline CDR1 reads SGHDT; CDR2 reads YYEEEE. CDR3 nucleotide sequence: TGTGCCAGCAGCTTCGTCCCAGGGGGCACCGGGGAGCTGTTTTTT. Its protein product is CASSFVPGGTGELFF.

On this clone itself: This sample also contains other DNA sequences that code for the same CDR3. The gene calls are TRBV7-2 and TRBJ2-3, with D possibly matching TRBD2 (5 bases). Germline assignment: CDR1 SGHTA and CDR2 FQGNSA. Trimming stripped 6 bases from V and 1 base from J, with 5 bases between. This CDR3 spans 12 amino acids. The chain's CDR3 is CASSSGTDTQYF. CDR3 sequence (DNA): TGTGCCAGCAGTAGCGGCACAGATACGCAGTATTTT.

In this sample, this clone turned up once. This chain uses TRBV28 with TRBJ1-2; D remains ambiguous. Trimming took off 5 bases at V and 4 bases at J, with 14 bases between the two ends. Germline values: CDR1 MDHEN, CDR2 SYDVKM. The CDR3 has 14 residues. The CDR3, as DNA: TGTGCCAGCAGTATCCCACGGACCCCCTATGGCTACACCTTC. Protein: CASSIPRTPYGYTF.

J is TRBJ1-1 and V is TRBV18, with 11 nucleotides matching TRBD1. J lost 5 bases, V lost 5 bases, and 7 bases had no gene match. CDR3 length equals 15 residues. Germline CDR1 and CDR2: KGHSH and LQKENI. The chain's CDR3 is CASSKGQGVGTEAFF. The DNA for the CDR3 is TGTGCCAGCTCAAAGGGACAGGGGGTAGGAACTGAAGCTTTCTTT.

This clone was picked up a small number of times. This chain joins TRBV25-1 and TRBJ2-2; D gene uncertain. CDR3 length equals 15 residues. V was pared by 3 bases and J by 0 bases, with 8 bases between. Germline CDR1 is MGHDK and CDR2 is SYGVNS. The CDR3 DNA is TGTGCCAGCAGTGAGTTTGTAGCGAACACCGGGGAGCTGTTTTTT. This gives the protein CASSEFVANTGELFF.

The V and J genes are TRBV4-2 and TRBJ2-7; D is uncertain. CDR1 and CDR2 (germline): LGHNA, YNFKEQ. This CDR3 spans 15 amino acids. V was clipped by 0 bases and J by 2 bases, with 11 bases between them. CDR3 nucleotide sequence: TGTGCCAGCAGCCAAGAGATTCTTAGGGCCTACGAGCAGTACTTC. It codes for CASSQEILRAYEQYF.